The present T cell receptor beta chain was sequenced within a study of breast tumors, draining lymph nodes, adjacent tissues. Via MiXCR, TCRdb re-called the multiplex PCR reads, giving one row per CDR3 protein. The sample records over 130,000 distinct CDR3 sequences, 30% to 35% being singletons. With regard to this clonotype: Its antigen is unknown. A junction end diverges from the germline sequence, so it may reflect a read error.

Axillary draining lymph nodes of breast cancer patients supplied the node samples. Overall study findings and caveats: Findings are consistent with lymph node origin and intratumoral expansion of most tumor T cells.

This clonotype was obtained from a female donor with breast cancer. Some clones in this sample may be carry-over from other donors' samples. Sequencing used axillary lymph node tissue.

CDR3 sequence: CASGIDSPWGQGGTGELLF. CDR3 nucleotide sequence: TGTGCCAGTGGTATAGACTCGCCGTGGGGACAGGGTGGCACCGGGGAGCTGCTTTTT. This rearrangement joins TRBV19 to TRBJ2-2, with 9 bases identical to TRBD1. The CDR3 is 19 residues long. The germline gives CDR1 LNHDA, CDR2 SQIVND (reference sequence).